What follows are 17 T cell receptor beta chains derived from one specimen sequenced in a study. One entry per CDR3 protein, called by TCRdb with MiXCR from the RT-PCR reads. Of fewer than 800,000 distinct CDR3 sequences in the sample, approximately 15% were seen once. Specimen: memory CD4+ T cells from blood. These TCRs come from a female donor in good health, serving as a healthy control.

This clonotype has only a few counts. The CDR3 here is CASSQAQYGYTF. The CDR3 DNA sequence: TGTGCCAGCAGCCAGGCCCAGTATGGCTACACCTTC. The chain combines TRBV6-6 with TRBJ1-2; D uncertain. Trimming stripped 6 bases from V and 5 bases from J, with 10 bases between. Germline V gene lookup returns CDR1 MNHNY and CDR2 SVGAGI (reference sequence). There are 12 residues in the CDR3.

This clonotype occurred a few times. CDR3 residues: CSVNSHTQYF. CDR3 in DNA: TGCAGCGTTAACTCACATACGCAGTATTTT. The V gene is TRBV20-1, the J gene TRBJ2-3; D is unclear. The CDR3 runs 10 residues. Germline V gene data show CDR1 as DFQATT and CDR2 as SNEGSKA (reference sequence).

This clonotype has just a few counts. The rearrangement joins TRBV7-2 to TRBJ1-2, with a weak D call TRBD1 (5 bases). The V and J ends lost 2 bases and 8 bases respectively, with 9 bases between them. The V gene's germline CDR1 is SGHTA and CDR2 FQGNSA. The CDR3 totals 12 residues. The CDR3 sequence is CASSLSRVGYTF. DNA for the CDR3: TGTGCCAGCAGCTTAAGCAGGGTCGGCTACACCTTC.

This clonotype showed up just a few times. The chain employs TRBV15 and TRBJ2-5, with 7 bases aligning to TRBD2. This CDR3 comprises 17 residues. Germline V CDR1 and CDR2: LNHNV, YYDKDF (reference sequence). V lost 0 bases to trimming and J lost 3 bases; unmatched junction nucleotides: 10. CDR3 sequence (DNA): TGTGCCACCAGCAGAGATCGGGATAGCGGGCCCAAAGAGACCCAGTACTTC. As protein: CATSRDRDSGPKETQYF.

At least ten counts were recorded for this clonotype. The chain combines TRBV5-1 with TRBJ1-6; D possibly corresponds to TRBD1 (5 bases). V was shortened by 5 bases and J by 3 bases, with 12 bases between the two germline ends. CDR3 length equals 15 residues. Per germline, CDR1 SGHRS and CDR2 YFSETQ. CDR3 protein: CASSYSDSYNSPLHF. CDR3 DNA sequence: TGCGCCAGCAGTTATTCCGACAGCTATAATTCACCCCTCCACTTT.

This clonotype was seen at least ten times. The chain carries TRBV7-6 and TRBJ2-1; no reliable D call. Per the germline V gene, CDR1 is SGHVS and CDR2 is FNYEAQ. V lost 1 base and J 3 bases, leaving 13 bases between the germline ends. There are 16 residues in the CDR3. The CDR3 here is CASSLGSRTYYNEQFF. CDR3 in DNA: TGTGCCAGCAGCTTAGGGTCCCGCACGTACTACAATGAGCAGTTCTTC. The complete variable domain, with remaining parts taken from reference TRBV7-6 and TRBJ2-1, reads GAGVSQSPRYKVTKRGQDVALRCDPISGHVSLYWYRQALGQGPEFLTYFNYEAQQDKSGLPNDRFSAERPEGSISTLTIQRTEQRDSAMYRCASSLGSRTYYNEQFFGPGTRLTVL.

This clonotype was found many times. The chain is built from TRBV5-5 and TRBJ2-1, with TRBD2 matching 9 bases. The CDR3 sequence is 16 residues long. With 4 bases clipped from V and 4 bases from J, the junction kept 9 bases outside the gene matches. CDR1 is SGHKS, CDR2 YYEKEE, per germline (reference sequence). The CDR3 sequence: CASSRQSSGNYNEQFF. DNA of the CDR3: TGTGCCAGCAGCCGCCAATCTAGCGGGAATTACAATGAGCAGTTCTTC.

This clonotype occurred a few times. The V and J genes are TRBV6-2 or TRBV6-3 and TRBJ1-3; D not resolved. Trimming took off 6 bases at V and 0 bases at J, with 18 bases between the two ends. This CDR3 has 17 amino acids. CDR1 is MNHEY, CDR2 SVGEGT, per germline. CDR3 coding DNA: TGTGCCAGCAGCCTCGGCCCGGTCCTCTACTCTGGAAACACCATATATTTT. Its protein is CASSLGPVLYSGNTIYF.

This clonotype was recorded many times. This chain links TRBV29-1 with TRBJ1-2, with 9 bases lining up with TRBD1. The CDR3 loop spans 12 amino acids. The germline CDR1 and CDR2 sequences are SQVTM and ANQGSEA. Trimming cost V 6 bases and J 7 bases; bases outside gene matches: 6. CDR3 residues: CSVDSTGGGYTF. The DNA for the CDR3 is TGCAGCGTCGATTCGACAGGGGGTGGCTACACCTTC.

The chain is built from TRBV23-1 and TRBJ2-1, with D possibly matching TRBD1 (6 bases). Being an ORF, TRBV23-1 has a function that is uncertain. V lost 5 bases and J 3 bases, leaving 17 bases between the germline ends. The CDR3 spans 16 residues. This chain's CDR3 is CASSSSEARGYNEQFF. In DNA, the CDR3 is TGCGCCAGCAGTAGTTCTGAGGCCAGGGGCTACAATGAGCAGTTCTTC.

This clonotype was recorded many times. The chain uses TRBV4-2 and TRBJ2-7; TRBD2 aligns across 8 bases. J gave up 7 bases and V 1 base, and 12 bases lay outside the gene matches. The CDR3 runs 16 residues. The germline CDR1 and CDR2 sequences are LGHNA and YNFKEQ. The CDR3 loop is CASSQVRAGLVAEQYF. CDR3 nucleotides: TGTGCCAGCAGCCAAGTTAGGGCGGGACTAGTTGCTGAGCAGTACTTC.

The chain links TRBV20-1 to TRBJ2-5, with D tentatively TRBD2 (6 bases). CDR3 length: 15 amino acids. CDR1 DFQATT and CDR2 SNEGSKA come from the germline V gene (reference sequence). V was cut by 3 bases and J by 4 bases, with 18 bases left in between. CDR3 nucleotides: TGCAGTGCTAGGGACTACAGGAGCGGGTCAGAGACCCAGTACTTC. Protein product: CSARDYRSGSETQYF.

Regarding this clonotype: Being one base from a much bigger clone, this may be a read error. The chain links TRBV12-3 or TRBV12-4 to TRBJ2-7; D tentatively fits TRBD1 or TRBD2 (6 bases each). The CDR3 extends over 15 amino acids. This CDR3 is CVSSSSGGGGYEQYF. CDR3 nucleotide sequence: TGTGTCAGCAGTTCCAGCGGCGGAGGGGGGTACGAGCAGTACTTC.

The chain couples TRBV6-5 to TRBJ2-5; D remains unclear. Per germline, CDR1 MNHEY and CDR2 SVGAGI. The CDR3 is made up of 15 amino acids. The V end was cut by 4 bases, the J end by 5 bases, with 17 bases between. The CDR3 bases are TGTGCCAGCAGTTTCGATCTGAAGATCTCGGAGACCCAGTACTTC. Translated: CASSFDLKISETQYF.

The chain employs TRBV7-2 and TRBJ2-2; the D call may be TRBD1 or TRBD2 (7 bases each). This CDR3 is built from 15 residues. V dropped 5 bases and J dropped 7 bases, with 17 bases sitting between them. From germline, CDR1 is SGHTA and CDR2 FQGNSA. The CDR3 DNA is TGTGCCAGCAGCAGACAGGGAGGGGTTCGCGGGGAGCTGTTTTTT. Translating it yields CASSRQGGVRGELFF.

The V and J genes are TRBV28 and TRBJ2-7; D may correspond to TRBD1 or TRBD2 (5 bases each). With 4 bases removed from V and 12 bases from J, the gap between germline ends came to 25 bases. CDR3 length: 15 residues. The germline V gene encodes CDR1 MDHEN and CDR2 SYDVKM. The CDR3 nucleotides read TGTGCCAGCAGTTCGCCGACAGAGGGCGGAAATAGGAGGTACTTC. Protein sequence: CASSSPTEGGNRRYF.

The table lists this clonotype with many counts. The V call is TRBV29-1, the J call TRBJ1-5, with D hard to call. Germline V lookup: CDR1 SQVTM, CDR2 ANQGSEA. With 1 base removed from V and 1 base from J, the gap between germline ends came to 2 bases. The CDR3 has 12 residues. CDR3 DNA sequence: TGCAGCGTTGAAGGGAGCAATCAGCCCCAGCATTTT. This gives the protein CSVEGSNQPQHF.